A single TCR beta chain is shown here with its context. These data belong to a study of blood T cell repertoires in COVID-19. Study summary: Collection of acute and convalescent COVID-19 samples took place in the United States, Italy and Spain. The analysed material was cDNA or gDNA that came from T cells, B-cell-depleted T cells, or PBMCs.

Germline lookup yields CDR1 LGHDT and CDR2 YNNKEL (reference sequence). CDR3 length: 16 amino acids. Trimming shortened V by 1 base and J by 3 bases, and 16 bases separated the two germline ends. In the authors' methods: Quantification of nucleated cells was approximated via reference gene primer amplification. Here immunoSEQ multiplex PCR was the method, and the copy in TCRdb shows in-frame clones only, minus some. From that table come the V and J calls and clone size; the DNA was used to work out D and trimming. Of about 60,000 clones listed, about 90% are singletons. This TCR was recovered from a human donor in a cohort sampled during active COVID-19. The chain links TRBV3-1 (or the pseudogene TRBV3-2) to TRBJ2-7; the D gene is possibly TRBD2 (6 bases). Sequencing used peripheral blood. CDR3 region: CASSQAGSGGFYEQYF. CDR3 DNA sequence: TGTGCCAGCAGCCAAGCCGGCAGTGGAGGGTTCTACGAGCAGTACTTC.